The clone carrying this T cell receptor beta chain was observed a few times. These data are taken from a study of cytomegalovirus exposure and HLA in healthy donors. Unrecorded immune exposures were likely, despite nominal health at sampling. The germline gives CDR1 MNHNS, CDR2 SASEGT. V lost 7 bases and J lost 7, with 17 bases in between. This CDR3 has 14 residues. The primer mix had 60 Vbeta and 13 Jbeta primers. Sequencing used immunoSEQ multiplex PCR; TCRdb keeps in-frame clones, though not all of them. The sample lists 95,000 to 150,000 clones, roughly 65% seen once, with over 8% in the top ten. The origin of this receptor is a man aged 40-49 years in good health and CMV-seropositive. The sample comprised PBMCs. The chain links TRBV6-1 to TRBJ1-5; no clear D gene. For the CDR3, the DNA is TGTGCCAGCATCAGACGGTCTGAGGGACAGCCCCAGCATTTT. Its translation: CASIRRSEGQPQHF.